The entry below describes one TCR beta chain. The antigen is undetermined. PCR employed 60 Vbeta and 13 Jbeta primers. Data came from immunoSEQ multiplex PCR; TCRdb stores just in-frame clones and leaves some out. The sample has over 95,000 clones, 70% to 80% seen once. This sample was included in a study of cytomegalovirus exposure and HLA in healthy donors. For the study at large: Roughly 77 million unique TCRs from HLA-typed donors made up an early data release. Study-level points and caveats: The study assumed roughly uniform donor sequencing depth for presence/absence analyses.

The CDR3 is 15 amino acids. Losses at the gene ends were 4 bases for V and 2 bases for J; bases not matched to a gene: 10. Germline V lookup: CDR1 GTSNPN, CDR2 SVGIG (reference sequence). The sequencing input was PBMCs. This chain uses TRBV30 with TRBJ2-7, with 8 nucleotides matching TRBD1. The origin of this receptor is a woman aged 40 to 55 in good health and CMV-seropositive. In DNA form, the CDR3 reads TGTGCCTGGACTCATGGGACAGGCGAGACCTACGAGCAGTACTTC. The encoded protein is CAWTHGTGETYEQYF.